This passage covers 22 T cell receptor beta chains from one sample sequenced in a study of cytomegalovirus exposure and HLA in healthy donors. PCR involved 60 Vbeta and 13 Jbeta primers. The table came from immunoSEQ multiplex PCR; TCRdb's copy has only in-frame clones and leaves some out. This table has about 180,000 clones, 70% to 85% appearing once. Sequenced material: PBMCs. The receptors were sampled from a human donor in good health.

This clone ranks as medium-sized. The CDR3 DNA follows: TGTGCCAGCAGCAAAACAGGGGGCGACCTTAAGAAGGAAAAACTGTTTTTT. It is translated as CASSKTGGDLKKEKLFF. The V and J genes are TRBV7-9 and TRBJ1-4, with TRBD1 matching over 9 bases. Germline CDR1 is SEHNR and CDR2 is FQNEAQ (reference sequence). The V and J ends lost 5 bases and 8 bases, in that order; junction bases with no gene match: 15. The CDR3 loop spans 17 amino acids.

This chain connects TRBV30 to TRBJ1-5; no reliable D call. V was pared by 2 bases and J by 0 bases, with 11 bases between. Germline V gene lookup returns CDR1 GTSNPN and CDR2 SVGIG (reference sequence). The CDR3 sequence is 15 residues long. The CDR3 reads CAWSTGSYSNQPQHF. CDR3 bases: TGTGCCTGGAGTACGGGTTCGTATAGCAATCAGCCCCAGCATTTT. The full variable domain, its missing parts supplied by reference TRBV30 and TRBJ1-5, is SQTIHQWPATLVQPVGSPLSLECTVEGTSNPNLYWYRQAAGRGLQLLFYSVGIGQISSEVPQNLSASRPQDRQFILSSKKLLLSDSGFYLCAWSTGSYSNQPQHFGDGTRLSIL.

CDR3 amino acids: CASRPTGTDYGYTF. The CDR3 DNA reads as TGTGCCAGCAGACCTACCGGGACAGACTATGGCTACACCTTC. The V call is TRBV7-8, the J call TRBJ1-2; 7 bases map to TRBD1. The CDR3 loop spans 14 amino acids. Germline V gene sequence: CDR1 SGHVS, CDR2 FQNEAQ. Trimming cost V 6 bases and J 3 bases; bases outside gene matches: 7.

There are a few counts of this clone. The rearrangement links TRBV7-3 to TRBJ2-7, with 12 bases that match TRBD1. The length of the CDR3 is 15 residues. CDR1 and CDR2 (germline): SGHTA, FQGTGA. V was pared by 5 bases and J by 5 bases, with 7 bases of the junction left unmatched. CDR3 sequence reads: CASSRGQGAKNEQYF. CDR3 DNA sequence: TGTGCCAGCAGCCGGGGACAGGGGGCAAAGAACGAGCAGTACTTC.

This clone was counted a single time. The chain uses TRBV2 and TRBJ2-5, with no clear D. Germline V gene data show CDR1 as SNHLY and CDR2 as FYNNEI. There are 12 residues in the CDR3. V was pared by 4 bases and J by 3 bases, with 6 bases between. CDR3: CASSGQKETQYF. In DNA, the CDR3 is TGTGCCAGCAGTGGGCAGAAAGAGACCCAGTACTTC.

DNA for the CDR3: TGTGCTAGTGGTTTGCCCCGACTAGCGGGGTATGAGCAGTACTTC. The encoded protein is CASGLPRLAGYEQYF. The chain links TRBV12-5 to TRBJ2-7; 11 nucleotides match TRBD2. This CDR3 spans 15 amino acids. Germline values: CDR1 LGHNT, CDR2 FRNRAP. V lost 2 bases to trimming and J lost 7 bases; unmatched junction nucleotides: 7. The full variable domain, in which reference TRBV12-5 and TRBJ2-7 provide the parts outside the CDR3, is DARVTQTPRHKVTEMGQEVTMRCQPILGHNTVFWYRQTMMQGLELLAYFRNRAPLDDSGMPKDRFSAEMPDATLATLKIQPSEPRDSAVYFCASGLPRLAGYEQYFGPGTRLTVT.

V gene TRBV10-3 combines with J gene TRBJ2-2; the D gene is possibly TRBD2 (6 bases). V was trimmed by 2 bases and J by 4 bases, leaving 17 bases between them. The germline gives CDR1 ENHRY, CDR2 SYGVKD. This CDR3 is built from 17 residues. This CDR3 reads CAISEVEGTKSTGELFF. The DNA for the CDR3 is TGTGCCATCAGTGAGGTGGAGGGGACCAAATCCACCGGGGAGCTGTTTTTT.

This sequence joins TRBV6-1 and TRBJ2-7; D possibly corresponds to TRBD2 (5 bases). Germline assignment: CDR1 MNHNS and CDR2 SASEGT. Trimming pared 2 bases from V and 2 bases from J, leaving 16 bases between. The CDR3 length is 16 residues. The CDR3 reads CASSEMGSFGAYEQYF. CDR3 DNA: TGTGCCAGCAGTGAAATGGGGTCTTTCGGGGCCTACGAGCAGTACTTC.

The gene calls are TRBV12-5 and TRBJ2-3, with 7 bases fitting TRBD2. This CDR3 has 16 residues. V dropped 1 base and J dropped 0; count of bases not matched to a gene: 4. The V gene's germline CDR1 is LGHNT and CDR2 FRNRAP. The CDR3 region has the DNA TGTGCTAGTGGTTTGGCAAGCGGGACTAGCACAGATACGCAGTATTTT. This codes for CASGLASGTSTDTQYF.

This rearrangement joins TRBV6-1 to TRBJ1-5, with D tentatively TRBD1 (5 bases). Per the germline V gene, CDR1 is MNHNS and CDR2 is SASEGT. Between the trimmed V and J ends, which lost 7 bases and 5 bases, there was a span of 15 bases. The CDR3 covers 14 residues. This CDR3 reads CASIPPGGDQPQHF. CDR3 nucleotide sequence: TGTGCCAGCATCCCCCCCGGGGGGGATCAGCCCCAGCATTTT.

The genes are TRBV5-1 and TRBJ1-5, with no clear D. CDR3 length: 15 amino acids. The germline CDR1 and CDR2 sequences are SGHRS and YFSETQ. Trimming cost V 1 base and J 6 bases, with 14 bases left between them. CDR3 bases: TGCGCCAGCAGCTTGAGTCAGAGGGCAGGTCAGCCCCAGCATTTT. It specifies CASSLSQRAGQPQHF.

The chain employs TRBV6-5 and TRBJ1-3; D remains ambiguous. The CDR3 runs 16 residues. V lost 2 bases and J 1 base, leaving 12 bases between the germline ends. Germline assignment: CDR1 MNHEY and CDR2 SVGAGI. Here the CDR3 reads CASSYGVGLSGNTIYF. The DNA of the CDR3 is TGTGCCAGCAGTTACGGCGTGGGCTTATCTGGAAACACCATATATTTT.

The chain carries TRBV7-3 and TRBJ1-6, with TRBD1 matching over 9 bases. J was trimmed by 15 bases and V by 0 bases; bases with no gene match: 9. The length of the CDR3 is 15 residues. From germline, CDR1 is SGHTA and CDR2 FQGTGA. The CDR3 here is CASSLTSGTGYDLHF. The CDR3 coding sequence is TGTGCCAGCAGCTTAACGAGCGGGACAGGGTATGACCTCCACTTT.

This clone appeared once. This chain connects TRBV30 to TRBJ1-1; 8 bases line up with TRBD1. V shed 1 base, J shed 0 bases, and the junction held 7 bases outside the gene matches. The germline CDR1 and CDR2 sequences are GTSNPN and SVGIG (reference sequence). The CDR3 sequence is 16 residues long. The CDR3, as DNA: TGTGCCTGGAGTGACCCAAGACAGGGGATGAACACTGAAGCTTTCTTT. Translating it yields CAWSDPRQGMNTEAFF.

This chain connects TRBV15 to TRBJ1-2; tentative D call: TRBD1 (5 bases). This CDR3 is 15 amino acids long. In germline, CDR1 is LNHNV, CDR2 YYDKDF (reference sequence). Between the trimmed V and J ends, which lost 4 bases and 7 bases, there was a span of 19 bases. The CDR3 coding sequence is TGTGCCACCAGCAAAGGGGCCCCGAGTTGGCGTGGCTACACCTTC. Encoded protein: CATSKGAPSWRGYTF.

This chain uses TRBV5-1 with TRBJ2-5; weak D call: TRBD1 (8 bases). The germline gives CDR1 SGHRS, CDR2 YFSETQ. The CDR3 has 15 residues. V lost 4 bases, J lost 11 bases, and 24 bases lay in between. The CDR3, as DNA: TGCGCCAGCAGCCTCGGGGCAGGGGGCGCGGGGGAGCAGTACTTC. Translated, it gives CASSLGAGGAGEQYF.

This clone was seen once. The chain carries TRBV5-1 and TRBJ2-1; TRBD2 aligns across 10 bases. The CDR3 covers 17 residues. The germline V gene encodes CDR1 SGHRS and CDR2 YFSETQ. The J segment lost 8 bases and the V segment lost 1 base, leaving 12 bases of the junction unmatched. CDR3 sequence reads: CASSLRPSGGGWDEQFF. CDR3 in DNA: TGCGCCAGCAGCTTGAGGCCTAGCGGGGGTGGCTGGGATGAGCAGTTCTTC.

The chain joins TRBV7-6 to TRBJ1-6; D not certain. CDR1 and CDR2 from the germline V gene are SGHVS and FNYEAQ. Between the trimmed V and J ends, which lost 1 base and 2 bases, there was a span of 6 bases. The CDR3 extends over 15 amino acids. CDR3 amino acids: CASSLEHTYNSPLHF. In DNA form, the CDR3 reads TGTGCCAGCAGCTTAGAACACACCTATAATTCACCCCTCCACTTT.

The chain couples TRBV19 to TRBJ2-1; 10 bases agree with TRBD2. V gave up 7 bases and J gave up 9 bases; unmatched junction bases: 15. CDR3 length: 16 amino acids. Per the germline V gene, CDR1 is LNHDA and CDR2 is SQIVND (reference sequence). The CDR3 is CASTVGAGGPAGEQFF. The CDR3 nucleotides are TGTGCCAGTACCGTCGGAGCGGGGGGGCCAGCGGGTGAGCAGTTCTTC.

The chain carries TRBV25-1 and TRBJ1-3, with D unresolved. V shed 6 bases and J shed 2 bases, with 8 bases lying between them. The CDR3 covers 13 residues. Germline CDR1 and CDR2: MGHDK and SYGVNS. CDR3 sequence reads: CASRQYAGNTIYF. The CDR3 nucleotides read TGTGCCAGCAGACAGTACGCTGGAAACACCATATATTTT. The whole variable domain, remainder taken from reference TRBV25-1 and TRBJ1-3, is EADIYQTPRYLVIGTGKKITLECSQTMGHDKMYWYQQDPGMELHLIHYSYGVNSTEKGDLSSESTVSRIRTEHFPLTLESARPSHTSQYLCASRQYAGNTIYFGEGSWLTVV.

The V and J genes are TRBV7-2 and TRBJ2-5; D ambiguous. V lost 5 bases and J lost 2, with 12 bases in between. This CDR3 has 14 residues. Germline V lookup: CDR1 SGHTA, CDR2 FQGNSA. The CDR3 loop reads CASSRQVAQETQYF. In DNA form, the CDR3 reads TGTGCCAGCAGCCGCCAGGTTGCGCAAGAGACCCAGTACTTC.

As to this clone: This sample also contains other DNA sequences that code for the same CDR3. This chain links TRBV7-3 with TRBJ2-3, with D perhaps TRBD2 (6 bases). The CDR3 extends over 14 amino acids. From germline, CDR1 is SGHTA and CDR2 FQGTGA. Trimming took off 2 bases at V and 4 bases at J, with 10 bases between the two ends. CDR3 bases: TGTGCCAGCAGCTTAGGCGGGGTAGCAGATACGCAGTATTTT. Translation: CASSLGGVADTQYF.